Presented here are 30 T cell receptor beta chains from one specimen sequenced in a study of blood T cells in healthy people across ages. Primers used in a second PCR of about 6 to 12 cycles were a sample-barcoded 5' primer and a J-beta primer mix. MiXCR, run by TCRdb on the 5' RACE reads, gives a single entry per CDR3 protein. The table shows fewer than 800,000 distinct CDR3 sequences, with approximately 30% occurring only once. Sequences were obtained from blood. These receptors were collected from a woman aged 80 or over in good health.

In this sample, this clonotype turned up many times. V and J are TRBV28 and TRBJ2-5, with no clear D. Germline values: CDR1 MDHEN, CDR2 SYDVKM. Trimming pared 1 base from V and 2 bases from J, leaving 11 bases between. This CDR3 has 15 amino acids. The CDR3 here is CASSLSASQQETQYF. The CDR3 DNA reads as TGTGCCAGCAGTTTATCAGCCTCCCAGCAAGAGACCCAGTACTTC.

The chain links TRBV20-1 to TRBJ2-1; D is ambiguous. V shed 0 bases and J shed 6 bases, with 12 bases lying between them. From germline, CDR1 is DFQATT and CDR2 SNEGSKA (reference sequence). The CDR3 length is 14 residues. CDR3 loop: CSAREGQAVNEQFF. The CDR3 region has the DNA TGCAGTGCTAGAGAAGGGCAGGCGGTCAATGAGCAGTTCTTC.

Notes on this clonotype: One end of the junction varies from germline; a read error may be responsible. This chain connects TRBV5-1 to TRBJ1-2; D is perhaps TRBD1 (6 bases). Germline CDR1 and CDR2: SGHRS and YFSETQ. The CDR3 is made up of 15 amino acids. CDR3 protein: CASNLDQGSSYGYTF. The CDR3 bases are TGCGCCAGCAACTTGGATCAGGGGTCTTCCTATGGCTACACCTTC. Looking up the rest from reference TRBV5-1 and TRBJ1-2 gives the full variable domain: KAGVTQTPRYLIKTRGQQVTLSCSPISGHRSVSWYQQTPGQGLQFLFEYFSETQRNKGNFPGRFSGRQFSNSRSEMNVSTLELGDSALYLCASNLDQGSSYGYTFGSGTRLTVV.

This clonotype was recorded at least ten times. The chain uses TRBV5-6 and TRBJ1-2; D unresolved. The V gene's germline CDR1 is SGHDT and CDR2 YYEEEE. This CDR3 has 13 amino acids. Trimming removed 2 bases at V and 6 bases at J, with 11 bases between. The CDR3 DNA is TGTGCCAGCAGCTTTACTACGGGAAATGGCTACACCTTC. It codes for CASSFTTGNGYTF.

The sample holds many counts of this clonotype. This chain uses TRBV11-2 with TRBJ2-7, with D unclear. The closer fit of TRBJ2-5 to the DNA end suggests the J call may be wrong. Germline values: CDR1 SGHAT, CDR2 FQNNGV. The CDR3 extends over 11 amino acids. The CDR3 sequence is CASSSGPTQYF. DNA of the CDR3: TGTGCCAGCAGCTCAGGTCCGACCCAGTACTTC.

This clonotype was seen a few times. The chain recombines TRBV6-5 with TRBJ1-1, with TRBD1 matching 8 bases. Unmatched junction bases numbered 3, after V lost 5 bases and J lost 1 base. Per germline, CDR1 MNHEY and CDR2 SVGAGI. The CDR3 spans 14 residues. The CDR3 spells CASSRTGQNTEAFF. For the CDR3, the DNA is TGTGCCAGCAGTCGGACAGGGCAGAACACTGAAGCTTTCTTT.

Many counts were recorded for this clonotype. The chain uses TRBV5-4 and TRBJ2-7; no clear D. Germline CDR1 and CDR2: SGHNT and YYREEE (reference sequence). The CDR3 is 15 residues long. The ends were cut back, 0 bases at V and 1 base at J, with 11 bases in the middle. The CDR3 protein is CASSLEGRRSYEQYF. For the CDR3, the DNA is TGTGCCAGCAGCTTGGAGGGCAGGAGATCCTACGAGCAGTACTTC.

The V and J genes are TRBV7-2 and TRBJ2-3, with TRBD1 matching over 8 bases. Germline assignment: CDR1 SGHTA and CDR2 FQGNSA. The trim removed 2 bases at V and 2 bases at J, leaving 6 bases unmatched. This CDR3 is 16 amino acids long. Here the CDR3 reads CASSLTQGAVTDTQYF. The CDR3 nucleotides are TGTGCCAGCAGCTTAACCCAGGGGGCCGTCACAGATACGCAGTATTTT.

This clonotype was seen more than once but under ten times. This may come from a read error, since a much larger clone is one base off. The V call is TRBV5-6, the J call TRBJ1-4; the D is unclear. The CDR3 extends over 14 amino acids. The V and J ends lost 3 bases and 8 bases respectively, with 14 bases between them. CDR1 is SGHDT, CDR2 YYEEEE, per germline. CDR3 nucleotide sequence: TGTGCCAGCAGCTGGAGAGGGTGGAACGAAAAACTGTTTTTT. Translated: CASSWRGWNEKLFF.

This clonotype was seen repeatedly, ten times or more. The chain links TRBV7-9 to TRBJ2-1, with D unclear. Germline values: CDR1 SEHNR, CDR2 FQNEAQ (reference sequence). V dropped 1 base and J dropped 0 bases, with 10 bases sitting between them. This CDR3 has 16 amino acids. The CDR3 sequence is CASSLVRGYSYNEQFF. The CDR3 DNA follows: TGTGCCAGCAGCTTAGTCCGTGGTTACTCCTACAATGAGCAGTTCTTC.

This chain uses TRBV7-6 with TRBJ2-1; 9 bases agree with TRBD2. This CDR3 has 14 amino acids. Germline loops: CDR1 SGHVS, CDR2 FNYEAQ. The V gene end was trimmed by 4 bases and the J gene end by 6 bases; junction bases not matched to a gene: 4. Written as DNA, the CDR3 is TGTGCCAGCAGCTGGGAGGGACTAGCCAATGAGCAGTTCTTC. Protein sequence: CASSWEGLANEQFF.

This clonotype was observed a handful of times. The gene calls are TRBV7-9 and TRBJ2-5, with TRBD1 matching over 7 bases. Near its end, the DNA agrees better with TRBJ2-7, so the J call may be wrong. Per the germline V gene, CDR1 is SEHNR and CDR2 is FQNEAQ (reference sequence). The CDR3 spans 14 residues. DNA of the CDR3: TGTGCCAGCAGCTTCGTGGACAGGACCCACGAGCAGTACTTC. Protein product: CASSFVDRTHEQYF.

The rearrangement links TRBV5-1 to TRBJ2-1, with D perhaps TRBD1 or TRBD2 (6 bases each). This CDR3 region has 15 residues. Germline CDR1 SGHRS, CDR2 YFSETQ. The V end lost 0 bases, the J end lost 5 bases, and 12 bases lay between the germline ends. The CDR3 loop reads CASSLVFGGNNEQFF. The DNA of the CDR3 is TGCGCCAGCAGCTTGGTATTCGGGGGCAACAATGAGCAGTTCTTC.

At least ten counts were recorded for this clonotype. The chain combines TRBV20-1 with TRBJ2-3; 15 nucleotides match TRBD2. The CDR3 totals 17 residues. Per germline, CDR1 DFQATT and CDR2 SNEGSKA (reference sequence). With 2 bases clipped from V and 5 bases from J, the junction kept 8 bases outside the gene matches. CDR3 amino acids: CSARLPGLAGGGDTQYF. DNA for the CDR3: TGCAGTGCTAGACTACCGGGACTAGCGGGGGGAGGAGATACGCAGTATTTT.

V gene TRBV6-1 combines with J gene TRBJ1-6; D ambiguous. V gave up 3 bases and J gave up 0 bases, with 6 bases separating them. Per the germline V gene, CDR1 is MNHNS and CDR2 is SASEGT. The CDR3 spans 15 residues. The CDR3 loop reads CASSDWSSYNSPLHF. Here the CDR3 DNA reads TGTGCCAGCAGTGACTGGAGCTCCTATAATTCACCCCTCCACTTT.

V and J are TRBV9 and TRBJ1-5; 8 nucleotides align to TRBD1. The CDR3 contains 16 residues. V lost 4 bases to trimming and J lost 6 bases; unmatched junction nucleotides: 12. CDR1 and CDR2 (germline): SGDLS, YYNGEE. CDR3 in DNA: TGTGCCAGCAGCTCTCGGGAGACAGGGGCTGGTCAGCCCCAGCATTTT. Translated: CASSSRETGAGQPQHF.

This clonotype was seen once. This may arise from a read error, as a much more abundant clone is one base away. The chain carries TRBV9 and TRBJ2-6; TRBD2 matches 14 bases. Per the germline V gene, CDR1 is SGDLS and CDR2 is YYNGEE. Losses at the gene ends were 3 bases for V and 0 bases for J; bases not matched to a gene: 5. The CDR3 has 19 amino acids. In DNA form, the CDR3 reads TGTGCCAGCAGCGCTGGACTAGCGGGGGGAGCCTCTGGGGCCAACGTCCTGACTTTC. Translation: CASSAGLAGGASGANVLTF.

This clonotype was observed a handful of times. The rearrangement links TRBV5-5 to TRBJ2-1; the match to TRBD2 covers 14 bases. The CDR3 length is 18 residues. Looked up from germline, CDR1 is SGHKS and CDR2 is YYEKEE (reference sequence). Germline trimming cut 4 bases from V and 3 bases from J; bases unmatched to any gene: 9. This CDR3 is CASSLGLAGGPVYNEQFF. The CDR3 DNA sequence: TGTGCCAGCAGCCTCGGACTAGCGGGGGGCCCGGTCTACAATGAGCAGTTCTTC.

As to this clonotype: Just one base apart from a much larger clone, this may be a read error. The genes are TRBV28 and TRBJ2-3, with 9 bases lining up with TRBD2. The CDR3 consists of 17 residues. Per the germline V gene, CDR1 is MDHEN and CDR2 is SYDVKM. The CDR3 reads CASRIPGLATSTDMQYF. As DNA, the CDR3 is TGTGCCAGCAGGATACCGGGACTAGCCACTAGCACAGATATGCAGTATTTT.

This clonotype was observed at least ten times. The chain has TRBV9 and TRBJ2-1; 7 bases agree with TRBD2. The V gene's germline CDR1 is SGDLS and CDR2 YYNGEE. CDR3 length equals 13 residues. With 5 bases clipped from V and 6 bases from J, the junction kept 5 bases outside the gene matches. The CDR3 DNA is TGTGCCAGCAGTGGAGCGGGGAGCAATGAGCAGTTCTTC. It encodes CASSGAGSNEQFF.

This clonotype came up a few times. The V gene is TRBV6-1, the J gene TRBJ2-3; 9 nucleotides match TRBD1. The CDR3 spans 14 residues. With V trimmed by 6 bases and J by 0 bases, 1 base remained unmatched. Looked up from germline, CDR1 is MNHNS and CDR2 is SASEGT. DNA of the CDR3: TGTGCCAGCAGGGACAGGGGTAGCACAGATACGCAGTATTTT. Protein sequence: CASRDRGSTDTQYF.

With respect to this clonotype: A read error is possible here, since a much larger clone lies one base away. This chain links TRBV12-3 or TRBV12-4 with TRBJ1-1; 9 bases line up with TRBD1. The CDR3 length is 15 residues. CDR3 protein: CVSSPGTGRRTEAFF. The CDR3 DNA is TGTGTCAGCAGTCCCGGGACAGGGCGTCGAACTGAAGCTTTCTTT.

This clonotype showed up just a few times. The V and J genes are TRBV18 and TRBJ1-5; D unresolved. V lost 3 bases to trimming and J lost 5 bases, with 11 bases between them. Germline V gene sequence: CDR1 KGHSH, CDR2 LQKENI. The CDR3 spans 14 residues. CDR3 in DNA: TGTGCCAGCTCACCTGAAAGTGTGGATCAGCCCCAGCATTTT. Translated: CASSPESVDQPQHF.

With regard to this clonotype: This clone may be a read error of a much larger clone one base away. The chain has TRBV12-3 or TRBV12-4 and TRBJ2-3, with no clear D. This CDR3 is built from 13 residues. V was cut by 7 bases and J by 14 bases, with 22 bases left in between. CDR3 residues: CASNSRSVGRRYF. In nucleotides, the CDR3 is TGTGCCAGCAACTCCCGGAGTGTAGGCAGGCGGTATTTT.

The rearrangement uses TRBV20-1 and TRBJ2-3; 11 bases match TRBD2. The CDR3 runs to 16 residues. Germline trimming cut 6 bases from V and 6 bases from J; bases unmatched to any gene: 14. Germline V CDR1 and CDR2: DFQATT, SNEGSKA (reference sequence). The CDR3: CSALLVLAGALDTQYF. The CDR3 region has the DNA TGCAGTGCCCTCCTCGTACTAGCGGGGGCATTGGATACGCAGTATTTT.

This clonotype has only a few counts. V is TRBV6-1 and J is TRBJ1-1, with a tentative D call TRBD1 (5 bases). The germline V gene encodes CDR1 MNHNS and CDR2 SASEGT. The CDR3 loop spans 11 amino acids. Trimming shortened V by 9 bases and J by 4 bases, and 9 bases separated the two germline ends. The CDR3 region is CASTTVTEAFF. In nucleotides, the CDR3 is TGTGCCAGTACGACAGTCACTGAAGCTTTCTTT.

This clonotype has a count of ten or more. The CDR3 nucleotides are TGTGCCAGCAGCTTAGGGGGGGCGGATGAGCAGTACTTC. Translated: CASSLGGADEQYF. This chain connects TRBV7-9 to TRBJ2-7; TRBD1 or TRBD2 may be the D gene (6 bases each). CDR3 size: 13 residues. Germline V gene sequence: CDR1 SEHNR, CDR2 FQNEAQ (reference sequence). V gave up 1 base and J gave up 7 bases, with 11 bases separating them.

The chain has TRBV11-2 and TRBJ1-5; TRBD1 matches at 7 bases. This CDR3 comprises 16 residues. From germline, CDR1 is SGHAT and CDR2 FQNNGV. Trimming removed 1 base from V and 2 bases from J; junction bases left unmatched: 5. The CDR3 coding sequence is TGTGCCAGCAGCTTAGGGACAGGTTACCGCAATCAGCCCCAGCATTTT. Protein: CASSLGTGYRNQPQHF. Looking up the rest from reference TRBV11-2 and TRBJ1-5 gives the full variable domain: EAGVAQSPRYKIIEKRQSVAFWCNPISGHATLYWYQQILGQGPKLLIQFQNNGVVDDSQLPKDRFSAERLKGVDSTLKIQPAKLEDSAVYLCASSLGTGYRNQPQHFGDGTRLSIL.

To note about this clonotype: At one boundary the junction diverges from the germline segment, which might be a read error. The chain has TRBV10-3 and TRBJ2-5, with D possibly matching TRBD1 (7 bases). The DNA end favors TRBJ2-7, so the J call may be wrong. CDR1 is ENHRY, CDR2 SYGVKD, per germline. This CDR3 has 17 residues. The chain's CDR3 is CTISEPRAGTESYEQYF. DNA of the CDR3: TGTACCATCAGTGAGCCTCGCGCGGGGACAGAGAGCTACGAGCAGTACTTC.

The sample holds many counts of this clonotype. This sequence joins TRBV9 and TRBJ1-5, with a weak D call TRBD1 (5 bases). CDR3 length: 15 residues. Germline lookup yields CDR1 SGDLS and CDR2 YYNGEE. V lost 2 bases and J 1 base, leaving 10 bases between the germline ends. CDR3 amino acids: CASSVGPTSNQPQHF. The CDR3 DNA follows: TGTGCCAGCAGCGTGGGACCCACGAGCAATCAGCCCCAGCATTTT.